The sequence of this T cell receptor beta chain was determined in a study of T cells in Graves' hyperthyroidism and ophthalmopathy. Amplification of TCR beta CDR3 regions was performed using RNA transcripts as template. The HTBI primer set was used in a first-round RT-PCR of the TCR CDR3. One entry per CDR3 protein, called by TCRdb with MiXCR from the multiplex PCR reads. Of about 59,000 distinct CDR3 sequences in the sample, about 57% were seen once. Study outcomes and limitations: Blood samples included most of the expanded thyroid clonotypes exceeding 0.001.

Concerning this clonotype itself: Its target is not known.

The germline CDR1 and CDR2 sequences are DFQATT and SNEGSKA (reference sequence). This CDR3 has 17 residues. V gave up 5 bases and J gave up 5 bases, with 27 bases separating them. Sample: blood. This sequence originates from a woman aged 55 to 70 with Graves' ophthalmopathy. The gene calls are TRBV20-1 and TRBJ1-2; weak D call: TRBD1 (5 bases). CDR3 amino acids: CSAVPGLAGYEQYGYTF. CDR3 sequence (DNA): TGCAGTGCTGTCCCGGGACTAGCGGGATACGAGCAGTATGGCTACACCTTC.